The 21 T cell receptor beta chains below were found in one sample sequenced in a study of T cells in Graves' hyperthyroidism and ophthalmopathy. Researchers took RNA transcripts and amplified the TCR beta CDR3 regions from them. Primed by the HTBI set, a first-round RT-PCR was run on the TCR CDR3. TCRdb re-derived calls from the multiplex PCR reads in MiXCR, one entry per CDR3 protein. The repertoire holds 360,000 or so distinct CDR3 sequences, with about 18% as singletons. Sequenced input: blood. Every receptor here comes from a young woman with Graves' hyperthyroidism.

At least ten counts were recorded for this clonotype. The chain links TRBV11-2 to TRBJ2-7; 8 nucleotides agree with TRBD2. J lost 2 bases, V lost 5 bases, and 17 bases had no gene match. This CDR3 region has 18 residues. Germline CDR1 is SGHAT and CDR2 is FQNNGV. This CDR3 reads CASSPRGTGRGAPYEQYF. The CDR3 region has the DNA TGTGCCAGCAGCCCTAGGGGGACCGGGCGGGGGGCCCCCTACGAGCAGTACTTC.

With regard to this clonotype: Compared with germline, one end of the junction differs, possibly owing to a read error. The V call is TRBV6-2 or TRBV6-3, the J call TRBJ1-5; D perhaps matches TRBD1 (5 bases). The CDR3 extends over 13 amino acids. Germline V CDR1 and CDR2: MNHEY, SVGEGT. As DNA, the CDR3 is TGTGCCATCAGTGAGGGGTGGGATCAGCCCCAGCATTTT. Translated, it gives CAISEGWDQPQHF.

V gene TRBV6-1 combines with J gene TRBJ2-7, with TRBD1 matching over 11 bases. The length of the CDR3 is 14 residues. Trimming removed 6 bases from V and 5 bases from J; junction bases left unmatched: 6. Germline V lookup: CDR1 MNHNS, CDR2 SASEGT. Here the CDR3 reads CASRSRDRGDEQYF. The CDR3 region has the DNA TGTGCCAGCAGATCCCGGGACAGGGGGGACGAGCAGTACTTC.

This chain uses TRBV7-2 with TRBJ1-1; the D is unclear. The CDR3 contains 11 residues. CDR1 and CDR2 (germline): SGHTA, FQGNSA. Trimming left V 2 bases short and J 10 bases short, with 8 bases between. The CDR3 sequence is CASSLFGGAFF. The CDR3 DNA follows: TGTGCCAGCAGCTTATTCGGCGGAGCTTTCTTT. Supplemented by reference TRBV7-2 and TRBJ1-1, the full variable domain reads GAGVSQSPSNKVTEKGKDVELRCDPISGHTALYWYRQSLGQGLEFLIYFQGNSAPDKSGLPSDRFSAERTGGSVSTLTIQRTQQEDSAVYLCASSLFGGAFFGQGTRLTVV.

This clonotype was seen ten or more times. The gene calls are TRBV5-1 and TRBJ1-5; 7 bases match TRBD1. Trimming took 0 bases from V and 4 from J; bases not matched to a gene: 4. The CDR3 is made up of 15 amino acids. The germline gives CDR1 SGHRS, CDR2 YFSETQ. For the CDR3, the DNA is TGCGCCAGCAGCTTGGGACAGGGTCGTAATCAGCCCCAGCATTTT. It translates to CASSLGQGRNQPQHF.

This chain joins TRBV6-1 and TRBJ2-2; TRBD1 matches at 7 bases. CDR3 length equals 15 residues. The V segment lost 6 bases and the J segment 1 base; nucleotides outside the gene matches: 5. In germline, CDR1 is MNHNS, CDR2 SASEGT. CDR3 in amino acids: CASRRRGQNTGELFF. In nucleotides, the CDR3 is TGTGCCAGCAGAAGAAGGGGGCAGAACACCGGGGAGCTGTTTTTT.

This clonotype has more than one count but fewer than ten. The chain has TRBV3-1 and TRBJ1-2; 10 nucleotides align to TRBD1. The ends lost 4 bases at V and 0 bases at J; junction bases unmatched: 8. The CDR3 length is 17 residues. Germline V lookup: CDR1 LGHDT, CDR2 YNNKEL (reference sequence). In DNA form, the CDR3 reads TGTGCCAGCAGCCCCTCGGGACAGGGGATCTCTAACTATGGCTACACCTTC. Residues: CASSPSGQGISNYGYTF. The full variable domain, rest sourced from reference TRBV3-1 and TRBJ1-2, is DTAVSQTPKYLVTQMGNDKSIKCEQNLGHDTMYWYKQDSKKFLKIMFSYNNKELIINETVPNRFSPKSPDKAHLNLHINSLELGDSAVYFCASSPSGQGISNYGYTFGSGTRLTVV.

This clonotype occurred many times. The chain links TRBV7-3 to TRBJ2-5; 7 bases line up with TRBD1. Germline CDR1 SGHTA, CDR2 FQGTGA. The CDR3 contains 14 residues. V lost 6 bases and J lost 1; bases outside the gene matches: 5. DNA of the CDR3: TGTGCCAGCAGTCTAGAGGGGGCCCAAGAGACCCAGTACTTC. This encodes CASSLEGAQETQYF.

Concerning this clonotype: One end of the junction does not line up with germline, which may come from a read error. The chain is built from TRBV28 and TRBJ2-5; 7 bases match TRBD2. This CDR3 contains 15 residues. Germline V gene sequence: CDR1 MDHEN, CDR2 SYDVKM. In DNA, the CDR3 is TGTACCAGCAGTTTTGAGGGAGGGCGAGAAGAGACCCAGTACTTC. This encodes CTSSFEGGREETQYF.

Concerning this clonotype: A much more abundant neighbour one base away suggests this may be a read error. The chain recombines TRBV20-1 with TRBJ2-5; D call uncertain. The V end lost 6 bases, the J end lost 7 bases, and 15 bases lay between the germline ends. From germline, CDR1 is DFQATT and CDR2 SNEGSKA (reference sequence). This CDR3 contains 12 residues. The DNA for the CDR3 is TGCAGTGCCCGCGACCAGACCACGACCCAGTACTTC. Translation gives CSARDQTTTQYF.

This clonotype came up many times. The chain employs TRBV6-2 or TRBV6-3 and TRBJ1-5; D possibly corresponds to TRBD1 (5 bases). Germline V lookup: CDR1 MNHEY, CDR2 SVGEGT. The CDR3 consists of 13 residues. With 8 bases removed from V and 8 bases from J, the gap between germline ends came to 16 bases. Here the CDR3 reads CASLLGPMKPQHF. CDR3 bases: TGTGCCAGCTTACTGGGACCCATGAAGCCCCAGCATTTT.

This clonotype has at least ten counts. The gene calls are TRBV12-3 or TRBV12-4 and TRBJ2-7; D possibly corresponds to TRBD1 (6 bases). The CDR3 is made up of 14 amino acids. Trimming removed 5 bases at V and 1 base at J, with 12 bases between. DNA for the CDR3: TGTGCCAGCAGTACGGTTGGACAGTCCTACGAGCAGTACTTC. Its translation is CASSTVGQSYEQYF.

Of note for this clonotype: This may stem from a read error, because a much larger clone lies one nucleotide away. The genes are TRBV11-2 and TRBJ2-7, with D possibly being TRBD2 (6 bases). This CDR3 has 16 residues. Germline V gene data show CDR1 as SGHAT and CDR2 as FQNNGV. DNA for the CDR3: TGTGCCAGCCGCTTCCGCCGGGGGTCCCCTTCCTACGAGCAGTACTTC. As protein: CASRFRRGSPSYEQYF.

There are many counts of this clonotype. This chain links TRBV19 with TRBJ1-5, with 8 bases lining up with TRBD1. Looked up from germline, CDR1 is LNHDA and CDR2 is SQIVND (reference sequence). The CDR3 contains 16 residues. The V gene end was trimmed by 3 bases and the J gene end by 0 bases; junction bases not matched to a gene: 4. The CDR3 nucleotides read TGTGCCAGTAGTATCCGGACAGGGAGTAGCAATCAGCCCCAGCATTTT. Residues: CASSIRTGSSNQPQHF.

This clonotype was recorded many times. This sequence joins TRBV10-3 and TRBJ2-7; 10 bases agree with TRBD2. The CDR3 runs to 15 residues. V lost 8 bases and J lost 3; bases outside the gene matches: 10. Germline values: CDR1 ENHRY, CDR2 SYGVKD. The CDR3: CAISLPASGGYEQYF. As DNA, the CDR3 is TGTGCCATCTCCCTACCGGCTAGCGGGGGCTACGAGCAGTACTTC.

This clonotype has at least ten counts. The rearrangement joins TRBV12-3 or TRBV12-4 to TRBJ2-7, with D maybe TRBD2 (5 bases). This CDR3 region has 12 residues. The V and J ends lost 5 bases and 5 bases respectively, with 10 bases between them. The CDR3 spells CASSEGIHEQYF. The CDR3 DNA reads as TGTGCCAGCAGTGAGGGTATCCACGAGCAGTACTTC.

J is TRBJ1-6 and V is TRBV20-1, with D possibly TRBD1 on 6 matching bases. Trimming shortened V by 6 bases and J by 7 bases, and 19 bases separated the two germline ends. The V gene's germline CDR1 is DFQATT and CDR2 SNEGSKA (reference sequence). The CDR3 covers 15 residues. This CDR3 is CSARSPFGGNSPLHF. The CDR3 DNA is TGCAGTGCGCGGAGCCCCTTCGGGGGCAATTCACCCCTCCACTTT.

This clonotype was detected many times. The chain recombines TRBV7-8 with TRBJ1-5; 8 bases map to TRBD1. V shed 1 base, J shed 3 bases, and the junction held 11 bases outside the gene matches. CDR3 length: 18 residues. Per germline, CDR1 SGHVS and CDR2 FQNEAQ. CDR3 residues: CASSLGQGKNPFNQPQHF. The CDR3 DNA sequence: TGTGCCAGCAGCTTAGGACAGGGGAAGAACCCCTTCAATCAGCCCCAGCATTTT.

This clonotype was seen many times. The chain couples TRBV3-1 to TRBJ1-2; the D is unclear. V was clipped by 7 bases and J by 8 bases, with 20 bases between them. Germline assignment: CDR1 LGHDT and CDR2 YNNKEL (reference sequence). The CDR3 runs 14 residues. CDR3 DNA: TGTGCCAGCACTCCTGCGGGAGTCCCCGAAGGCTACACCTTC. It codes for CASTPAGVPEGYTF.

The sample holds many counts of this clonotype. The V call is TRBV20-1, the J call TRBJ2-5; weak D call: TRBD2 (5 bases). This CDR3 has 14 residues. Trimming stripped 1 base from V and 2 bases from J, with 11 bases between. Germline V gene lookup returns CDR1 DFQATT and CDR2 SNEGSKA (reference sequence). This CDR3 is CSARGLASQETQYF. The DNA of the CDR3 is TGCAGTGCTAGAGGGCTAGCAAGTCAAGAGACCCAGTACTTC.

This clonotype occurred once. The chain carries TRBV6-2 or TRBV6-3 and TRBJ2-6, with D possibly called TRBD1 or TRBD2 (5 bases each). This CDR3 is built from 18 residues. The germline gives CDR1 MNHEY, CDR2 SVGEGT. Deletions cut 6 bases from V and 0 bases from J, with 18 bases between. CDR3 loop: CASSHQGRQVSGANVLTF. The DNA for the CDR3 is TGTGCCAGCAGCCACCAGGGACGGCAAGTCTCTGGGGCCAACGTCCTGACTTTC.